Presented here are 5 T cell receptor beta chains from one specimen sequenced in a study of neurological immune-mediated disorders. TCRdb redid the calling of the 5' RACE reads with MiXCR, one entry per CDR3 protein. The sample contains some 16,000 distinct CDR3 sequences, roughly 9% of which appear only once. The sequenced sample consisted of CD8+ T cells from blood. The source of these receptors is a man in his fifties in good health.

Ten or more counts support this clonotype. The rearrangement links TRBV3-1 to TRBJ2-5; D is possibly TRBD2 (5 bases). The ends were cut back, 0 bases at V and 0 bases at J, with 8 bases in the middle. From germline, CDR1 is LGHDT and CDR2 YNNKEL (reference sequence). This CDR3 is built from 15 residues. CDR3 coding DNA: TGTGCCAGCAGCCAAGATTTGGGAGACCAAGAGACCCAGTACTTC. Amino acid sequence: CASSQDLGDQETQYF.

This clonotype was observed at least ten times. The chain combines TRBV3-1 with TRBJ2-1, with 11 bases lining up with TRBD2. The CDR3 runs to 18 residues. V shed 1 base, J shed 1 base, and the junction held 6 bases outside the gene matches. The V gene's germline CDR1 is LGHDT and CDR2 YNNKEL (reference sequence). In DNA form, the CDR3 reads TGTGCCAGCAGCCAAGCAACTAGCGGGAGAGTGTCCTACAATGAGCAGTTCTTC. It specifies CASSQATSGRVSYNEQFF.

This clonotype appeared many times. The V and J genes are TRBV7-9 and TRBJ2-1; D ambiguous. V was clipped by 5 bases and J by 7 bases, with 9 bases between them. The CDR3 loop spans 12 amino acids. In germline, CDR1 is SEHNR, CDR2 FQNEAQ (reference sequence). CDR3 nucleotides: TGTGCCAGCAGCCCAGCGACGAATGAGCAGTTCTTC. This translates into CASSPATNEQFF.

This clonotype was picked up many times. The chain couples TRBV18 to TRBJ2-5; the D gene is possibly TRBD1 (6 bases). Trimming removed 1 base from V and 4 bases from J, with 19 bases in between. CDR3 length: 17 residues. Germline assignment: CDR1 KGHSH and CDR2 LQKENI. The CDR3 protein is CASSPLGASRGGETQYF. CDR3 DNA: TGTGCCAGCTCACCACTGGGAGCCTCAAGAGGGGGAGAGACCCAGTACTTC. Together with reference TRBV18 and TRBJ2-5, the CDR3 gives the full variable domain: NAGVMQNPRHLVRRRGQEARLRCSPMKGHSHVYWYRQLPEEGLKFMVYLQKENIIDESGMPKERFSAEFPKEGPSILRIQQVVRGDSAAYFCASSPLGASRGGETQYFGPGTRLLVL.

This clonotype was counted ten times or more. The chain combines TRBV4-1 with TRBJ2-5; 8 bases map to TRBD2. V dropped 0 bases and J dropped 5; count of bases not matched to a gene: 2. The germline V gene has CDR1 MGHRA and CDR2 YSYEKL. This CDR3 contains 14 residues. In DNA form, the CDR3 reads TGCGCCAGCAGCCAAGAACTAGCGGTGGAGACCCAGTACTTC. Translation: CASSQELAVETQYF.